This T cell receptor (beta chain) was retrieved from a study of post-analysis software for immune sequencing data. Background on the study: In terms of disease course, relapsing-remitting, secondary progressive and progressive-relapsing multiple sclerosis were included. General observations from the study: Controls showed significantly higher normalized Chao1 diversity than did multiple sclerosis patients. Included in a set of about 5 TRBV segments more frequent in patients than controls were TRBV5-6, TRBV5-1 and TRBV20-1. Under the F measure, samples that were prepared in one batch clustered strongly together.

Regarding this clonotype: Its antigen is not identified.

The V gene's germline CDR1 is MNHEY and CDR2 SVGEGT. V lost 8 bases and J 4 bases, leaving 12 bases between the germline ends. CDR3 size: 13 residues. The TCR beta cDNA libraries contained unique molecular identifiers. Input of roughly 0.95 to 10 million T cells yielded approximately 500,000 cDNA molecules. TCRdb re-called the PCR reads with MiXCR, one entry per CDR3 protein. The repertoire holds a few hundred thousand distinct CDR3 sequences, roughly a third seen once, with around 5% in the top ten. The chain has TRBV6-2 or TRBV6-3 and TRBJ2-1; no clear D. The sample comprised blood. This receptor was identified in a girl aged 5-17 years with multiple sclerosis. CDR3 in DNA: TGTGCCAGCGCCCCCAAGGGTTACAATGAGCAGTTCTTC. The encoded protein is CASAPKGYNEQFF.